The 29 T cell receptor beta chains reported below all come from one sample, sequenced in a study of T cells in Graves' hyperthyroidism and ophthalmopathy. The TCR beta CDR3 regions underwent amplification using RNA transcripts as the source. Researchers ran a first-round RT-PCR on the TCR CDR3 using the HTBI primer set. TCRdb fed the multiplex PCR reads into MiXCR, producing one record per CDR3 protein. The profile shows hundreds of thousands of distinct CDR3 sequences, about 20% of them singletons. The sequenced sample was blood. Every receptor here comes from a man aged 35 to 55 with Graves' ophthalmopathy.

This clonotype was seen a handful of times. The gene calls are TRBV15 and TRBJ2-7, with TRBD1 identical over 8 bases. J was trimmed by 2 bases and V by 5 bases; bases with no gene match: 5. The CDR3 runs 14 residues. Looked up from germline, CDR1 is LNHNV and CDR2 is YYDKDF (reference sequence). DNA of the CDR3: TGTGCCACCAGCGTGAACAGGGGGGCCTACGAGCAGTACTTC. Its protein product is CATSVNRGAYEQYF.

This clonotype came up a few times. V usage is TRBV13 and J usage is TRBJ1-6; TRBD1 matches at 7 bases. Germline V gene sequence: CDR1 PRHDT, CDR2 FYEKMQ (reference sequence). This CDR3 spans 14 amino acids. V lost 7 bases, J lost 10 bases, and 10 bases stayed unmatched. The CDR3 region is CASKTGDRRSPLHF. The CDR3 nucleotides read TGTGCCAGCAAAACAGGGGATCGGCGCTCACCCCTCCACTTT. Full variable domain (missing parts from reference TRBV13 and TRBJ1-6): AAGVIQSPRHLIKEKRETATLKCYPIPRHDTVYWYQQGPGQDPQFLISFYEKMQSDKGSIPDRFSAQQFSDYHSELNMSSLELGDSALYFCASKTGDRRSPLHFGNGTRLTVT.

The chain carries TRBV5-4 and TRBJ1-1, with D possibly matching TRBD1 (5 bases). V was clipped by 0 bases and J by 3 bases, with 9 bases between them. CDR1 and CDR2 from the germline V gene are SGHNT and YYREEE (reference sequence). The CDR3 spans 14 residues. The DNA for the CDR3 is TGTGCCAGCAGCTTGGCGCAGGGACACACTGAAGCTTTCTTT. Translating it yields CASSLAQGHTEAFF. The full variable domain, completed using reference TRBV5-4 and TRBJ1-1, is ETGVTQSPTHLIKTRGQQVTLRCSSQSGHNTVSWYQQALGQGPQFIFQYYREEENGRGNFPPRFSGLQFPNYSSELNVNALELDDSALYLCASSLAQGHTEAFFGQGTRLTVV.

Concerning this clonotype itself: A single base separates this from a much larger clone, so it may be a read error. The V and J genes are TRBV29-1 and TRBJ2-1; 10 bases map to TRBD2. Germline-derived CDR1 and CDR2 are SQVTM and ANQGSEA. Trimming removed 5 bases from V and 9 bases from J; junction bases left unmatched: 10. This CDR3 comprises 14 residues. CDR3: CSVTSGKVGGEQFF. For the CDR3, the DNA is TGCAGCGTTACTAGCGGGAAGGTAGGCGGTGAGCAGTTCTTC.

This chain connects TRBV14 to TRBJ2-7; no clear D gene. V shed 0 bases and J shed 5 bases, with 11 bases lying between them. Germline CDR1 is SGHDN and CDR2 is FVKESK. The CDR3 contains 14 residues. CDR3 residues: CASSQENFAHEQYF. The CDR3, as DNA: TGTGCCAGCAGCCAAGAGAACTTCGCCCACGAGCAGTACTTC.

This chain links TRBV6-1 with TRBJ1-2; D perhaps matches TRBD1 (5 bases). The ends were cut back, 8 bases at V and 6 bases at J, with 16 bases in the middle. Germline CDR1 reads MNHNS; CDR2 reads SASEGT. CDR3 length equals 13 residues. In DNA form, the CDR3 reads TGTGCCAGCGGACAAACGCAGGCCGATGGCTACACCTTC. Amino acids: CASGQTQADGYTF.

There are many counts of this clonotype. V and J are TRBV7-8 and TRBJ1-5, with no clear D. V was pared by 0 bases and J by 3 bases, with 12 bases between. Germline lookup yields CDR1 SGHVS and CDR2 FQNEAQ. CDR3 length: 16 amino acids. CDR3: CASSLAGVTSNQPQHF. CDR3 sequence (DNA): TGTGCCAGCAGCTTAGCCGGAGTCACCTCCAATCAGCCCCAGCATTTT.

In its sample, this clonotype was seen many times. V gene TRBV7-2 combines with J gene TRBJ2-7, with 9 nucleotides matching TRBD1. The CDR3 covers 15 residues. With V trimmed by 2 bases and J by 7 bases, 9 bases remained unmatched. Germline CDR1 SGHTA, CDR2 FQGNSA. The chain's CDR3 is CASSLMDRGVGEQYF. The CDR3 DNA is TGTGCCAGCAGCTTAATGGACAGGGGTGTGGGGGAGCAGTACTTC.

This clonotype was observed a few times. The chain joins TRBV10-1 to TRBJ2-1, with a possible D match to TRBD2 (5 bases). V lost 8 bases to trimming and J lost 5 bases, with 19 bases between them. CDR3 length equals 15 residues. The germline V gene has CDR1 WNHNN and CDR2 SYGVQD (reference sequence). CDR3 bases: TGCGCCAGCGAACCGGGAACGACGCAAAACAATGAGCAGTTCTTC. This codes for CASEPGTTQNNEQFF.

This chain connects TRBV18 to TRBJ2-1; 8 bases align to TRBD2. The CDR3 extends over 17 amino acids. In germline, CDR1 is KGHSH, CDR2 LQKENI. The ends lost 2 bases at V and 4 bases at J; junction bases unmatched: 10. CDR3: CASSPLRGATTYNEQFF. The CDR3 DNA sequence: TGTGCCAGCTCACCATTGCGGGGGGCTACTACTTACAATGAGCAGTTCTTC.

V usage is TRBV20-1 and J usage is TRBJ2-7; D is possibly TRBD1 (6 bases). Germline loops: CDR1 DFQATT, CDR2 SNEGSKA (reference sequence). The CDR3 is made up of 15 amino acids. Trimming cost V 1 base and J 0 bases, with 13 bases left between them. CDR3 DNA: TGCAGTGCTAGAGGCAGGGGAAGTCCCTCCTACGAGCAGTACTTC. Protein sequence: CSARGRGSPSYEQYF.

The chain carries TRBV9 and TRBJ2-7; possible D gene TRBD2, 6 bases. V lost 4 bases and J lost 2, with 13 bases in between. CDR1 SGDLS and CDR2 YYNGEE come from the germline V gene. The CDR3 consists of 14 residues. The CDR3 DNA sequence: TGTGCCAGCAGCCCGGACTACCTGACCTACGAGCAGTACTTC. It encodes CASSPDYLTYEQYF.

This clonotype was counted between two and nine times. Written as DNA, the CDR3 is TGCAGCGTTCCGTGGTACAATGAGCAGTTCTTC. It codes for CSVPWYNEQFF. V usage is TRBV29-1 and J usage is TRBJ2-1; D not resolved. Germline V gene sequence: CDR1 SQVTM, CDR2 ANQGSEA. V was pared by 5 bases and J by 4 bases, with 6 bases between. The CDR3 is 11 amino acids.

The sample holds many counts of this clonotype. This rearrangement joins TRBV7-3 to TRBJ2-7; no definite D call. This CDR3 spans 14 amino acids. Trimming shortened V by 1 base and J by 0 bases, and 7 bases separated the two germline ends. Germline-derived CDR1 and CDR2 are SGHTA and FQGTGA. The DNA for the CDR3 is TGTGCCAGCAGCTTAAAGACATTCTCCTACGAGCAGTACTTC. Amino acids: CASSLKTFSYEQYF.

This clonotype has more than one count but fewer than ten. The chain combines TRBV9 with TRBJ2-5; TRBD1 or TRBD2 may be the D gene (6 bases each). CDR3 length equals 15 residues. Germline V gives CDR1 SGDLS, CDR2 YYNGEE. V was shortened by 4 bases and J by 5 bases, with 18 bases between the two germline ends. The DNA of the CDR3 is TGTGCCAGCAGCCAAGGGGGGTCCCAGGGGGAGACCCAGTACTTC. Protein: CASSQGGSQGETQYF.

This clonotype was seen many times. In DNA form, the CDR3 reads TGTGCCAGCAGTCCCCGGACTAGCGGGGGGGGACTACAAGAGACCCAGTACTTC. Protein sequence: CASSPRTSGGGLQETQYF. The V and J genes are TRBV6-1 and TRBJ2-5; TRBD2 aligns across 15 bases. V shed 5 bases and J 2 bases; nucleotides not matched to a gene: 9. This CDR3 is 18 amino acids long. Germline CDR1 reads MNHNS; CDR2 reads SASEGT.

This clonotype has at least ten counts. This rearrangement joins TRBV3-1 to TRBJ1-4; D call uncertain. Between the trimmed V and J ends, which lost 0 bases and 1 base, there was a span of 9 bases. This CDR3 has 16 amino acids. In germline, CDR1 is LGHDT, CDR2 YNNKEL (reference sequence). The CDR3 DNA is TGTGCCAGCAGCCAAGACGGGGTGCTAACTAATGAAAAACTGTTTTTT. This translates into CASSQDGVLTNEKLFF.

The rearrangement links TRBV28 to TRBJ1-5; a possible D gene is TRBD1 (5 bases). The germline CDR1 and CDR2 sequences are MDHEN and SYDVKM. The CDR3 is made up of 17 amino acids. Trimming shortened V by 6 bases and J by 0 bases, and 18 bases separated the two germline ends. The CDR3 spells CASRSGLGVYSNQPQHF. The DNA of the CDR3 is TGTGCCAGCAGGTCAGGGCTGGGAGTTTATAGCAATCAGCCCCAGCATTTT.

The table lists this clonotype with a few counts. V gene TRBV28 combines with J gene TRBJ2-2, with D possibly being TRBD2 (5 bases). The CDR3 is made up of 14 amino acids. V lost 8 bases to trimming and J lost 2 bases, with 12 bases between them. Per germline, CDR1 MDHEN and CDR2 SYDVKM. CDR3 protein: CASQRLPNTGELFF. CDR3 sequence (DNA): TGTGCCAGCCAGCGGCTACCCAACACCGGGGAGCTGTTTTTT.

A word on this clonotype: A much larger clone is a single base away; this may be a read error. This CDR3 fails to terminate in the conserved phenylalanine or tryptophan, so it likely reflects a read error. The rearrangement joins TRBV5-1 to TRBJ1-2; D ambiguous. V was cut by 2 bases and J by 2 bases, with 13 bases left in between. The CDR3 loop spans 15 amino acids. From germline, CDR1 is SGHRS and CDR2 YFSETQ. The CDR3 is CASSFGVGGNYGYTL. CDR3 DNA: TGCGCCAGCAGCTTTGGGGTAGGAGGAAACTATGGCTACACCCTC.

There are many counts of this clonotype. The chain carries TRBV11-2 and TRBJ2-1, with TRBD1 matching over 10 bases. From germline, CDR1 is SGHAT and CDR2 FQNNGV. The V segment lost 6 bases and the J segment 5 bases; nucleotides outside the gene matches: 19. This CDR3 has 19 residues. The CDR3 protein is CASRLRRTGGPGVDNEQFF. The CDR3 bases are TGTGCCAGCAGGTTACGGAGGACAGGGGGACCAGGGGTAGACAATGAGCAGTTCTTC.

This clonotype turned up a few times. This chain uses TRBV5-6 with TRBJ1-5; maybe TRBD1 (5 bases). Per germline, CDR1 SGHDT and CDR2 YYEEEE. This CDR3 spans 16 amino acids. Trimming cost V 1 base and J 5 bases, with 16 bases left between them. CDR3: CASSLLGREIDQPQHF. CDR3 sequence (DNA): TGTGCCAGCAGCTTGCTAGGCAGGGAGATTGATCAGCCCCAGCATTTT.

The chain recombines TRBV20-1 with TRBJ1-2; possibly TRBD1 for D (6 bases). CDR1 is DFQATT and CDR2 is SNEGSKA in the germline V gene (reference sequence). Trimming cost V 6 bases and J 5 bases, with 22 bases left between them. The CDR3 has 15 amino acids. CDR3 nucleotides: TGCAGTGCCGACACAGGGATGGAGGCCCCTTATGGCTACACCTTC. Residues: CSADTGMEAPYGYTF.

This clonotype appeared many times. This chain joins TRBV12-3 or TRBV12-4 and TRBJ1-2; D is ambiguous. The CDR3 sequence is 13 residues long. V was shortened by 3 bases and J by 4 bases, with 9 bases between the two germline ends. CDR3 coding DNA: TGTGCCAGCAGTTTTCGGGGAGGCTATGGCTACACCTTC. It codes for CASSFRGGYGYTF.

This clonotype was counted between two and nine times. The chain couples TRBV7-9 to TRBJ1-3; 9 bases are shared with TRBD1. CDR3 length: 15 residues. Germline trimming cut 5 bases from V and 4 bases from J; bases unmatched to any gene: 6. CDR1 and CDR2 (germline): SEHNR, FQNEAQ (reference sequence). CDR3 nucleotide sequence: TGTGCCAGCAGCCCACAGGACAGGGGAGGAAACACCATATATTTT. Protein product: CASSPQDRGGNTIYF.

This clonotype has only a few counts. A read error may account for a junction end that differs from germline. This chain connects TRBV7-9 to TRBJ1-5; D ambiguous. The germline CDR1 and CDR2 sequences are SEHNR and FQNEAQ (reference sequence). The CDR3 has 11 residues. Here the CDR3 reads CASSPRACQDF. As DNA, the CDR3 is TGTGCCAGCAGCCCCCGGGCCTGCCAGGATTTT.

At least ten counts were recorded for this clonotype. The V call is TRBV11-2, the J call TRBJ2-2, with 12 nucleotides matching TRBD2. CDR1 and CDR2 from the germline V gene are SGHAT and FQNNGV. The CDR3 has 15 residues. The trim removed 1 base at V and 6 bases at J, leaving 0 bases unmatched. Here the CDR3 DNA reads TGTGCCAGCAGCTTAGGACTAGCGGGGGCCGGGGAGCTGTTTTTT. This gives the protein CASSLGLAGAGELFF.

A few counts support this clonotype. V is TRBV5-1 and J is TRBJ1-1, with no clear D. Germline V gene data show CDR1 as SGHRS and CDR2 as YFSETQ. The CDR3 is made up of 13 amino acids. Between the trimmed V and J ends, which lost 6 bases and 1 base, there was a span of 10 bases. The CDR3 DNA follows: TGCGCCAGCACTTGGTCCTGGAACACTGAAGCTTTCTTT. As protein: CASTWSWNTEAFF.

This chain joins TRBV5-6 and TRBJ2-2; the D gene is possibly TRBD2 (6 bases). Trimming took off 4 bases at V and 7 bases at J, with 14 bases between the two ends. The germline gives CDR1 SGHDT, CDR2 YYEEEE. The CDR3 spans 14 residues. The CDR3 protein is CASSRRRAIGELFF. In DNA form, the CDR3 reads TGTGCCAGCAGCCGACGGAGGGCAATCGGGGAGCTGTTTTTT.